This T cell receptor (beta chain) is drawn from a study of T cell changes during pregnancy in multiple sclerosis. The repertoire was sequenced with immunoSEQ multiplex PCR; TCRdb's copy has only in-frame clones and lacks some. The repertoire includes some 41,000 clones, 90% of them detected once, and 10% sits in the top ten. V lost 1 base to trimming and J lost 1 base, with 3 bases between them. Germline assignment: CDR1 SGDLS and CDR2 YYNGEE. The CDR3 extends over 13 amino acids. V and J are TRBV9 and TRBJ1-3; D gene unclear. The TCR comes from a female donor with multiple sclerosis, enrolled in a pregnancy study. The material was CD8+ T cells from peripheral blood mononuclear cells, obtained in the first trimester of pregnancy. In DNA, the CDR3 is TGTGCCAGCAGCGTATTATCTGGAAACACCATATATTTT. Encoded protein: CASSVLSGNTIYF.